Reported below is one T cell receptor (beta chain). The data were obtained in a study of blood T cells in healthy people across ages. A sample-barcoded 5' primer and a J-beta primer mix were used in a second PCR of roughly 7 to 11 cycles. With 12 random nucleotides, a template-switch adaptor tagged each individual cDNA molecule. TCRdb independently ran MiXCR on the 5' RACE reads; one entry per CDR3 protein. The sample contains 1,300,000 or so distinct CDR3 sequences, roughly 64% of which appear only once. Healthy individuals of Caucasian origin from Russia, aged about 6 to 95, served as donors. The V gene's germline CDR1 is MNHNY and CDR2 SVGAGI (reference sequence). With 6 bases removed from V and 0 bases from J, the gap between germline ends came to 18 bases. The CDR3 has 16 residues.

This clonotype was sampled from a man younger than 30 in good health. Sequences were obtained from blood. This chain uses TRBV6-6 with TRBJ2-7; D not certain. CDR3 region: CASSPDTYLSSYEQYF. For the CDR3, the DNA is TGTGCCAGCAGCCCAGACACTTACTTGTCCTCCTACGAGCAGTACTTC.